The 21 T cell receptor beta chains listed next were all sequenced from one sample in a study of regulatory T cells in long-lasting Graves disease. The time point denotes: persistent/refractory GD, antithyroid drugs over 5 years with positive TRAb. TCR sequences were obtained from RNA taken from PBMCs. Building of the TCR beta libraries involved iRepertoire HTBI primers and Arm-PCR of CDR3 regions. TCRdb used MiXCR to reprocess the multiplex PCR reads, holding one entry per CDR3 protein. The profile shows hundreds of thousands of distinct CDR3 sequences, roughly 20% of them singletons. Sample: peripheral blood mononuclear cells (PBMCs), taken when the disease was refractory, from a patient treated with antithyroid drugs. The receptor set was obtained from a female donor with Graves disease.

This clonotype turned up a few times. This chain uses TRBV15 with TRBJ1-3, with D uncertain. V shed 0 bases and J shed 2 bases, with 11 bases lying between them. The CDR3 has 16 amino acids. Germline loops: CDR1 LNHNV, CDR2 YYDKDF (reference sequence). CDR3 residues: CATSRERGGTGNTIYF. DNA of the CDR3: TGTGCCACCAGCAGAGAAAGAGGAGGGACTGGAAACACCATATATTTT.

At least ten counts were recorded for this clonotype. V and J are TRBV15 and TRBJ1-5; 8 bases line up with TRBD1. The CDR3 has 15 amino acids. Germline V gene data show CDR1 as LNHNV and CDR2 as YYDKDF (reference sequence). The V and J ends lost 0 bases and 6 bases, in that order; junction bases with no gene match: 4. The CDR3 sequence is CATSRDYTGGQPQHF. Here the CDR3 DNA reads TGTGCCACCAGCAGAGATTATACAGGGGGTCAGCCCCAGCATTTT. Together with reference TRBV15 and TRBJ1-5, the CDR3 gives the full variable domain: DAMVIQNPRYQVTQFGKPVTLSCSQTLNHNVMYWYQQKSSQAPKLLFHYYDKDFNNEADTPDNFQSRRPNTSFCFLDIRSPGLGDTAMYLCATSRDYTGGQPQHFGDGTRLSIL.

This clonotype was detected a few times. The rearrangement joins TRBV6-1 to TRBJ2-2, with TRBD2 identical over 8 bases. The CDR3 runs 17 residues. V lost 11 bases, J lost 2 bases, and 16 bases stayed unmatched. CDR1 is MNHNS and CDR2 is SASEGT in the germline V gene. In DNA form, the CDR3 reads TGTGCCGGAGAGGGGCGGGAGGTAGGAGGAAACACCGGGGAGCTGTTTTTT. Translating it yields CAGEGREVGGNTGELFF.

This clonotype turned up a few times. V is TRBV11-3 and J is TRBJ2-2, with 7 bases identical to TRBD1. The germline CDR1 and CDR2 sequences are SGHNT and YENEEA. Trimming removed 0 bases from V and 3 bases from J; junction bases left unmatched: 10. The CDR3 runs 18 residues. This CDR3 reads CASSLDLGDRADTGELFF. CDR3 nucleotides: TGTGCCAGCAGCTTAGATCTAGGAGACAGGGCGGACACCGGGGAGCTGTTTTTT. The variable domain in full, completed from reference TRBV11-3 and TRBJ2-2, reads EAGVVQSPRYKIIEKKQPVAFWCNPISGHNTLYWYLQNLGQGPELLIRYENEEAVDDSQLPKDRFSAERLKGVDSTLKIQPAELGDSAVYLCASSLDLGDRADTGELFFGEGSRLTVL.

This clonotype was seen only a few times. The chain has TRBV20-1 and TRBJ2-2; 9 bases map to TRBD2. CDR1 and CDR2 (germline): DFQATT, SNEGSKA (reference sequence). The CDR3 spans 15 residues. V gave up 6 bases and J gave up 6 bases; unmatched junction bases: 11. In DNA form, the CDR3 reads TGCAGTGCCACCCAGGTAGCGGGAGTGGCCGGGGAGCTGTTTTTT. Translated, it gives CSATQVAGVAGELFF.

This clonotype was seen at least ten times. This chain links TRBV11-2 with TRBJ2-6; 8 nucleotides align to TRBD1. Looked up from germline, CDR1 is SGHAT and CDR2 is FQNNGV. The V gene end was trimmed by 2 bases and the J gene end by 4 bases; junction bases not matched to a gene: 7. This CDR3 is 17 amino acids long. The CDR3 reads CASSLITGGRGANVLTF. In DNA form, the CDR3 reads TGTGCCAGCAGCTTAATCACAGGGGGGCGGGGGGCCAACGTCCTGACTTTC.

This chain links TRBV7-9 with TRBJ2-1; a possible D gene is TRBD2 (6 bases). CDR3 length: 13 amino acids. Germline CDR1 reads SEHNR; CDR2 reads FQNEAQ (reference sequence). V was pared by 5 bases and J by 6 bases, with 11 bases between. The CDR3 DNA reads as TGTGCCAGCAGCGATCGACTAGTCAATGAGCAGTTCTTC. Its translation is CASSDRLVNEQFF.

This clonotype has just a few counts. The chain recombines TRBV11-3 with TRBJ2-2; TRBD1 aligns across 9 bases. Per the germline V gene, CDR1 is SGHNT and CDR2 is YENEEA. The CDR3 covers 16 residues. Losses at the gene ends were 5 bases for V and 5 bases for J; bases not matched to a gene: 9. This chain's CDR3 is CASSPPGTGMTGELFF. The CDR3 nucleotides are TGTGCCAGCAGCCCCCCCGGGACAGGGATGACCGGGGAGCTGTTTTTT.

The V and J genes are TRBV7-9 and TRBJ2-5; 16 bases map to TRBD2. The germline V gene has CDR1 SEHNR and CDR2 FQNEAQ (reference sequence). Trimming removed 5 bases from V and 0 bases from J; junction bases left unmatched: 9. The CDR3 spans 19 residues. The CDR3 DNA reads as TGTGCCAGCAGCGAGGGACTAGCGGGAGGGCCTTGGTACCAAGAGACCCAGTACTTC. Its protein is CASSEGLAGGPWYQETQYF.

The rearrangement uses TRBV30 and TRBJ2-2; D is unclear. Germline-derived CDR1 and CDR2 are GTSNPN and SVGIG (reference sequence). V lost 5 bases to trimming and J lost 3 bases, with 4 bases between them. This CDR3 is 11 amino acids long. CDR3 nucleotide sequence: TGTGCCTGGGGATACACCGGGGAGCTGTTTTTT. Protein sequence: CAWGYTGELFF.

This clonotype has at least ten counts. The V gene is TRBV7-2, the J gene TRBJ2-7; 10 nucleotides align to TRBD1. J lost 5 bases, V lost 5 bases, and 6 bases had no gene match. This CDR3 region has 14 residues. CDR1 and CDR2 (germline): SGHTA, FQGNSA. This chain's CDR3 is CASSPMTGGHEQYF. CDR3 coding DNA: TGTGCCAGCAGCCCCATGACAGGGGGCCACGAGCAGTACTTC.

About this clonotype: This CDR3 is missing its conserved last phenylalanine or tryptophan, likely due to a read error. The rearrangement joins TRBV20-1 to TRBJ2-5, with D possibly matching TRBD1 (6 bases). CDR3 length equals 15 residues. Trimming removed 6 bases from V and 11 bases from J, with 28 bases in between. In germline, CDR1 is DFQATT, CDR2 SNEGSKA (reference sequence). In DNA, the CDR3 is TGCAGTGCCGACCCCGGGACAAATCCCGAGGTTATTCAGTACCTC. Encoded protein: CSADPGTNPEVIQYL.

The rearrangement links TRBV28 to TRBJ1-5, with 8 bases lining up with TRBD1. The CDR3 has 16 residues. The germline CDR1 and CDR2 sequences are MDHEN and SYDVKM. V trimming: 5 bases; J trimming: 6 bases; junction bases outside the gene matches: 12. CDR3 in amino acids: CASSASGTGPGQPQHF. The CDR3 bases are TGTGCCAGCAGTGCCTCAGGGACAGGACCCGGTCAGCCCCAGCATTTT.

This clonotype was observed a handful of times. CDR3 nucleotide sequence: TGCGCCAGCAGTGAGAGTGGGACTAGCTCCTACGAGCAGTACTTC. Translated, it gives CASSESGTSSYEQYF. The chain uses TRBV10-2 and TRBJ2-7; TRBD2 matches at 8 bases. The ends lost 2 bases at V and 0 bases at J; junction bases unmatched: 3. Germline V gene data show CDR1 as WSHSY and CDR2 as SAAADI. The CDR3 is 15 residues long.

This clonotype was observed many times. The chain links TRBV12-3 or TRBV12-4 to TRBJ1-4, with a possible D match to TRBD1 (5 bases). The CDR3 spans 12 residues. Trimming removed 3 bases from V and 8 bases from J, with 7 bases in between. In DNA, the CDR3 is TGTGCCAGCAGTTTCGGGGGAGAAAAACTGTTTTTT. Translating gives CASSFGGEKLFF.

This clonotype was counted ten times or more. V is TRBV29-1 and J is TRBJ2-7; no reliable D call. The V and J ends lost 4 bases and 2 bases respectively, with 15 bases between them. The CDR3 is made up of 14 amino acids. Per the germline V gene, CDR1 is SQVTM and CDR2 is ANQGSEA. The CDR3 region is CSVVGNAGPYEQYF. As DNA, the CDR3 is TGCAGCGTTGTGGGGAACGCCGGGCCCTACGAGCAGTACTTC.

This clonotype showed up just a few times. The V and J genes are TRBV27 and TRBJ1-1; 11 nucleotides agree with TRBD1. CDR3 length equals 14 residues. Germline V lookup: CDR1 MNHEY, CDR2 SMNVEV (reference sequence). J gave up 2 bases and V 10 bases, and 6 bases lay outside the gene matches. The CDR3 region has the DNA TGTGCCACCCACCGGACAGGGGGCAACACTGAAGCTTTCTTT. This encodes CATHRTGGNTEAFF.

This clonotype was detected many times. The chain joins TRBV28 to TRBJ2-7; tentatively, D is TRBD1 or TRBD2 (5 bases each). Deletions cut 5 bases from V and 4 bases from J, with 12 bases between. The V gene's germline CDR1 is MDHEN and CDR2 SYDVKM. CDR3 size: 13 residues. The CDR3 DNA follows: TGTGCCAGCAGTCAGCCGGGACCTTACGAGCAGTACTTC. Translating it yields CASSQPGPYEQYF.

CDR3 amino acids: CASSSTGQLNSYEQYF. The DNA of the CDR3 is TGTGCCAGCAGTTCAACGGGACAGTTAAACTCCTACGAGCAGTACTTC. The chain has TRBV27 and TRBJ2-7; 7 bases line up with TRBD1. This CDR3 is built from 16 residues. The trim removed 4 bases at V and 0 bases at J, leaving 9 bases unmatched. Per the germline V gene, CDR1 is MNHEY and CDR2 is SMNVEV (reference sequence).

This clonotype has only a few counts. CDR3 coding DNA: TGTGCCAGCAGCTTAGTAGCGGGAGGGCCCCCAGATACGCAGTATTTT. Its protein is CASSLVAGGPPDTQYF. This rearrangement joins TRBV7-2 to TRBJ2-3; 11 bases align to TRBD2. The CDR3 contains 16 residues. The V and J ends lost 1 base and 4 bases, in that order; junction bases with no gene match: 4. Germline values: CDR1 SGHTA, CDR2 FQGNSA.

This clonotype has at least ten counts. The chain links TRBV2 to TRBJ2-2, with TRBD1 matching 9 bases. Germline V CDR1 and CDR2: SNHLY, FYNNEI. This CDR3 is built from 15 residues. Germline trimming cut 0 bases from V and 7 bases from J; bases unmatched to any gene: 3. The CDR3 reads CASSEADRGFGELFF. As DNA, the CDR3 is TGTGCCAGCAGTGAAGCGGACAGGGGCTTCGGGGAGCTGTTTTTT.